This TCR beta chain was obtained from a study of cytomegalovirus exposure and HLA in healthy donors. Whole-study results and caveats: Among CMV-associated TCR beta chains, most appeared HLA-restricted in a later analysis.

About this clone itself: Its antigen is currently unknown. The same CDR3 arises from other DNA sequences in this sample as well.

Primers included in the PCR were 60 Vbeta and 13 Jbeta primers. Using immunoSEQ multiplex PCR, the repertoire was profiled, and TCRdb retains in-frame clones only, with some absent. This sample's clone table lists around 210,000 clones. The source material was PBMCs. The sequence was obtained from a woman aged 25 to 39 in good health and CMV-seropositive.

The CDR3 DNA reads TGTGCCAGCAGTTCGTCATACTACACTGAAGCTTTCTTT. Translated: CASSSSYYTEAFF. The rearrangement uses TRBV6-5 and TRBJ1-1, with D unresolved. The CDR3 spans 13 residues. In germline, CDR1 is MNHEY, CDR2 SVGAGI. The V gene lost 4 bases and the J gene lost 3 bases, with 9 bases spanning the gap.